Listed below are T cell receptor beta chains from one sample, sequenced in a study of blood T cell repertoires in COVID-19. Generated by immunoSEQ multiplex PCR, the TCRdb table keeps only in-frame clones and is missing some. The profile shows some 96,000 clones, more than 75% of them singletons. The sequencing sample was made of peripheral blood. These receptors all stem from a human donor in a cohort sampled during active COVID-19. CDR3s include the opening cysteine and the closing phenylalanine or tryptophan. The D gene is left open where the match is weak. Some rows mark clone size as missing; the rest say once, few, many or name a class of expanded clone.

d_call	v_call	j_call	clone_size	cdr3_nt	cdr3_aa
TRBD2	TRBV7-2	TRBJ2-7	once	TGTGCCAGCAGCTTATTGGCGGGAGGGTCCCGCGAGCAGTACTTC	CASSLLAGGSREQYF
NA	TRBV6-2/TRBV6-3	TRBJ2-5	NA	TGTGCCAGCAGTTACGGGACTTATCAAGAGACCCAGTACTTC	CASSYGTYQETQYF
TRBD1	TRBV5-6	TRBJ2-2	NA	TGTGCCAGCAGCTCACTCAAGTGGGACAGGGCCCACGGCGGGGAGCTGTTTTTT	CASSSLKWDRAHGGELFF
NA	TRBV6-2/TRBV6-3	TRBJ1-1	once	TGTGCCAGCAGTTACGGTACACGGGATCAGAACACTGAAGCTTTCTTT	CASSYGTRDQNTEAFF
TRBD1	TRBV9	TRBJ1-5	NA	TGTGCCAGCAGCAGGGGACAGTTCAATCAGCCCCAGCATTTT	CASSRGQFNQPQHF
NA	TRBV29-1	TRBJ2-3	NA	TGCAGCGTTGGTCAGATCACAGATACGCAGTATTTT	CSVGQITDTQYF
TRBD2	TRBV29-1	TRBJ2-1	NA	TGCAGCGTTGCGACAGGGACGGGACTAGCGGGAGTTGGCAATGAGCAGTTCTTC	CSVATGTGLAGVGNEQFF
TRBD1	TRBV27	TRBJ1-5	NA	TGTGCCAGCAGCCAGGCGGCTCTTGACAGGGCCCGGCATTTT	CASSQAALDRARHF
NA	TRBV10-3	TRBJ2-3	NA	TGTGCCATCGGGGTTGAGGGAGTGGGGACGCAGTATTTT	CAIGVEGVGTQYF
NA	TRBV5-1	TRBJ2-7	NA	TGCGCCAGCAGCTCACAGGGATTCTACGAGCAGTACTTC	CASSSQGFYEQYF
TRBD2	TRBV10-2	TRBJ2-7	NA	TGCGCCAGCAGCGAACTAGCGGGAGGCTACGAGCAGTACTTC	CASSELAGGYEQYF
NA	TRBV14	TRBJ2-7	NA	TGTGCCAGCAGCCTAAAAGGGGTGTTCTACGAGCAGTACTTC	CASSLKGVFYEQYF
TRBD1	TRBV6-6	TRBJ1-5	few	TGTGCCAGCAGGGGACAGGGCTATCAGCCCCAGCATTTT	CASRGQGYQPQHF
TRBD2	TRBV29-1	TRBJ2-1	NA	TGCAGCCTGCTAGCGGGGATCAACAATGAGCAGTTCTTC	CSLLAGINNEQFF
TRBD1	TRBV6-1	TRBJ1-6	NA	TGTGCCAGCAGTGAAATGGAGACAGGGAATTCACCCCTCCACTTT	CASSEMETGNSPLHF
NA	TRBV11-2	TRBJ1-1	NA	TGTGCCAGCTCGGGGGGATCCCGGAACACTGAAGCTTTCTTT	CASSGGSRNTEAFF
NA	TRBV7-2	TRBJ1-6	NA	TGTGCCAGCAGCTTAAGTCAGGGGTTTAATTCACCCCTCCACTTT	CASSLSQGFNSPLHF
TRBD1	TRBV18	TRBJ1-2	once	TGTGCCAGCTCACTCGCAGGGGGCATCGACTATGGCTACACCTTC	CASSLAGGIDYGYTF
TRBD1	TRBV18	TRBJ2-3	NA	TGTGCCAGCTCACAGGACAGGGGAATGGATACGCAGTATTTT	CASSQDRGMDTQYF
TRBD1	TRBV5-1	TRBJ1-3	NA	TGCGCCAGCAGCTTGGTCGGGGGACAGGGAAACACCATATATTTT	CASSLVGGQGNTIYF
NA	TRBV18	TRBJ2-4	NA	TGTGCCAGCTCACCTGGAGGGCTGAGCATTCAGTACTTC	CASSPGGLSIQYF
NA	TRBV7-9	TRBJ1-1	NA	TGTGCCAGCAGCCCCCGGAGAGTAGAAGGAACTGAAGCTTTCTTT	CASSPRRVEGTEAFF
NA	TRBV9	TRBJ2-3	NA	TGTGCCAGCAGCGTCCTAGCAACAGATACGCAGTATTTT	CASSVLATDTQYF
NA	TRBV5-6	TRBJ1-5	NA	TGTGCCAGCAGCTTGAGGAACAGGGCAAATCAGCCCCAGCATTTT	CASSLRNRANQPQHF
TRBD2	TRBV30	TRBJ2-1	NA	TGTGCCTGGAGTCGACTAGCGGGATACAATGAGCAGTTCTTC	CAWSRLAGYNEQFF